This TCR beta chain was found in a study of cytomegalovirus exposure and HLA in healthy donors. Overall study: The 120 validation repertoires used the same platform as the 550 to 850 first-cohort repertoires (as reported by a later analysis). Study-wide findings and caveats: A list of approximately 150 TCR beta chains associated with cytomegalovirus was given.

About this clone: No antigen is known for it.

The donors were members of the validation cohort comprising over 100 subjects, separate from the roughly 650-subject first cohort. This CDR3 is built from 14 residues. J lost 6 bases, V lost 6 bases, and 6 bases had no gene match. In germline, CDR1 is MNHNS, CDR2 SASEGT. Clones were sequenced by immunoSEQ multiplex PCR, and TCRdb holds only the in-frame ones, with some missing. This sample carries 90,000 to 110,000 clones, about 85% of them seen once, and the ten largest clones take 4%. The J gene is TRBJ1-4, the V gene TRBV6-1; TRBD1 agrees at 8 bases. Sequenced input: PBMCs. The sequence was collected from a woman younger than 35 in good health and CMV-seropositive. CDR3 nucleotide sequence: TGTGCCAGCAGAACCGGGACAGGAGATGAAAAACTGTTTTTT. Translated: CASRTGTGDEKLFF.